This TCR beta chain was identified during a study of vaccination effects on CD4 cells after COVID-19. Trimming pared 2 bases from V and 9 bases from J, leaving 11 bases between. This CDR3 spans 13 amino acids. From germline, CDR1 is SGHVS and CDR2 FQNEAQ. Antigen-specific CD4+ T cells were expanded (with viral peptide pools) by the ViraFEST assay ahead of sequencing. Scientists isolated CD4+ T cells after an approximately 10-day culture period ended. This table comes from immunoSEQ multiplex PCR, and its TCRdb copy is limited to in-frame clones, with some not included. The sample holds tens of thousands of clones, around 81% seen once. On this clone: Its target is not known.

Study conclusions and caveats: Clones arising from infection and from vaccination showed marked clonal contraction late after vaccination.

The starting material was CD4+ T cells from PBMCs cultured with HCoV-229E spike peptides, obtained before COVID-19 vaccination. V is TRBV7-8 and J is TRBJ2-1; D is unclear. This sequence was found in a human donor who received a COVID-19 vaccine. CDR3 protein: CASSLSAAIEQFF. The CDR3 DNA follows: TGTGCCAGCAGCTTATCAGCTGCGATTGAGCAGTTCTTC.